These 16 T cell receptor beta chains were sequenced from one sample in a study of glioma-infiltrating T cells. The iRepertoire nested amplicon-rescue multiplex PCR amplified TCR alpha and beta CDR3s from RNA. TCRdb re-called the multiplex PCR reads with MiXCR, one entry per CDR3 protein. The table has about 6,000 distinct CDR3 sequences, about 45% seen once. Sequenced material: glioma tissue, nonneoplastic brain tissue, or PBMCs (not recorded which). These receptors came from a human donor with low-grade glioma or glioblastoma, undergoing nonglioma brain surgery, or in good health (not recorded which).

Points on this clonotype: One end of the junction fails to match germline, which may point to a read error. The V call is TRBV20-1, the J call TRBJ1-5; 11 bases match TRBD1. CDR1 DFQATT and CDR2 SNEGSKA come from the germline V gene (reference sequence). The CDR3 extends over 15 amino acids. This chain's CDR3 is CGASAGTGGNQPQHF. In DNA form, the CDR3 reads TGCGGTGCTAGCGCCGGGACAGGGGGAAATCAGCCTCAGCATTTT.

At least ten counts were recorded for this clonotype. This rearrangement joins TRBV12-3 or TRBV12-4 to TRBJ1-5; 7 bases align to TRBD1. J gave up 2 bases and V 6 bases, and 4 bases lay outside the gene matches. The CDR3 is 14 residues long. This CDR3 is CASSRTGGNQPQHF. The CDR3 DNA follows: TGTGCCAGCAGCCGAACAGGGGGCAATCAGCCCCAGCATTTT.

This clonotype was seen a few times. The gene calls are TRBV11-2 and TRBJ1-1; D remains ambiguous. The CDR3 is 12 amino acids. From germline, CDR1 is SGHAT and CDR2 FQNNGV. V was shortened by 0 bases and J by 4 bases, with 3 bases between the two germline ends. CDR3 loop: CASSLEITEAFF. In nucleotides, the CDR3 is TGTGCCAGCAGCTTAGAGATCACTGAAGCTTTCTTT. The whole variable domain, remainder taken from reference TRBV11-2 and TRBJ1-1, is EAGVAQSPRYKIIEKRQSVAFWCNPISGHATLYWYQQILGQGPKLLIQFQNNGVVDDSQLPKDRFSAERLKGVDSTLKIQPAKLEDSAVYLCASSLEITEAFFGQGTRLTVV.

In nucleotides, the CDR3 is TGCAGTGCTAGAGATATTGGAACTAGCGGGAGGGCCGCTAATGAGCAGTTCTTC. As protein: CSARDIGTSGRAANEQFF. This chain uses TRBV20-1 with TRBJ2-1; 13 nucleotides agree with TRBD2. V was clipped by 0 bases and J by 7 bases; unmatched bases: 12. The CDR3 runs to 18 residues. The germline CDR1 and CDR2 sequences are DFQATT and SNEGSKA (reference sequence).

The chain uses TRBV4-2 and TRBJ1-1; possibly TRBD1 for D (5 bases). There are 14 residues in the CDR3. Germline lookup yields CDR1 LGHNA and CDR2 YNFKEQ. The V and J ends lost 3 bases and 0 bases respectively, with 8 bases between them. The CDR3 spells CASSQGTVNTEAFF. The CDR3 coding sequence is TGTGCCAGCAGCCAGGGGACGGTGAACACTGAAGCTTTCTTT.

The rearrangement links TRBV28 to TRBJ2-1; D may be TRBD2 (6 bases). CDR3 size: 15 residues. The V gene's germline CDR1 is MDHEN and CDR2 SYDVKM. V lost 4 bases and J lost 0, with 10 bases in between. CDR3 coding DNA: TGTGCCAGCAGTTCGAATAGCGGCTCCTACAATGAGCAGTTCTTC. Protein sequence: CASSSNSGSYNEQFF.

Notes on this clonotype: This may stem from a read error, because a much larger clone lies one nucleotide away. This rearrangement joins TRBV12-3 or TRBV12-4 to TRBJ2-3, with D uncertain. The CDR3 loop spans 15 amino acids. The chain's CDR3 is CVSSLGRASTDTQYF. Here the CDR3 DNA reads TGTGTCAGCAGCCTAGGACGCGCTAGCACAGATACGCAGTATTTT.

This clonotype came up once. The CDR3 loop reads CSARDAGLASNEQFF. The CDR3 nucleotides are TGCAGTGCTAGAGATGCCGGACTGGCTTCCAATGAGCAGTTCTTC. This chain joins TRBV20-1 and TRBJ2-1; a weak D match, TRBD2 (5 bases). CDR1 DFQATT and CDR2 SNEGSKA come from the germline V gene (reference sequence). V was shortened by 0 bases and J by 6 bases, with 15 bases between the two germline ends. This CDR3 contains 15 residues.

Worth noting for this clonotype: The CDR3 ends on some other residue instead of the conserved phenylalanine or tryptophan, so this is likely a read error. The genes are TRBV28 and TRBJ1-1, with no clear D. The CDR3 consists of 15 residues. V shed 7 bases and J shed 3 bases, with 18 bases lying between them. Germline CDR1 and CDR2: MDHEN and SYDVKM. CDR3 DNA: TGTGCCAGCAATTCCTCGGGTACGGCATACACTGAAGCTTTCCTT. This sequence encodes CASNSSGTAYTEAFL.

This clonotype has only a few counts. The V and J genes are TRBV12-3 or TRBV12-4 and TRBJ2-7; 9 bases are shared with TRBD2. The V gene end was trimmed by 5 bases and the J gene end by 4 bases; junction bases not matched to a gene: 24. This CDR3 is built from 20 residues. The CDR3 nucleotides read TGTGCCAGCAGTCCTTTGATAAGGGGACGACTTAGCGGGAGAAAGTACGAGCAGTACTTC. Translation gives CASSPLIRGRLSGRKYEQYF.

This clonotype is categorized as medium-sized. In DNA form, the CDR3 reads TGTGCCAGCAGCTTAGCGCGGCAAGAGACCCAGTACTTC. Protein: CASSLARQETQYF. The chain carries TRBV7-2 and TRBJ2-5; D is undetermined. This CDR3 has 13 amino acids. V lost 0 bases and J lost 2, with 4 bases in between. Germline lookup yields CDR1 SGHTA and CDR2 FQGNSA.

This clonotype was counted many times. The rearrangement joins TRBV5-1 to TRBJ2-7; D is possibly TRBD1 or TRBD2 (5 bases each). This CDR3 comprises 14 residues. The V end was cut by 0 bases, the J end by 6 bases, with 13 bases between. Germline CDR1 SGHRS, CDR2 YFSETQ. The CDR3 region is CASSLVSGTGEQYF. The DNA of the CDR3 is TGCGCCAGCAGCTTGGTTTCTGGGACGGGCGAGCAGTACTTC.

This clonotype counts as medium-sized. This chain uses TRBV27 with TRBJ2-7; D uncertain. This CDR3 spans 15 amino acids. V lost 4 bases and J lost 0, with 13 bases in between. Looked up from germline, CDR1 is MNHEY and CDR2 is SMNVEV (reference sequence). CDR3 loop: CASSYSTLSSYEQYF. The CDR3 region has the DNA TGTGCCAGCAGTTATTCCACCCTGAGCTCCTACGAGCAGTACTTC.

By frequency in the sample, this clonotype is medium-sized. The V and J genes are TRBV20-1 and TRBJ1-5; 9 bases are shared with TRBD1. Per the germline V gene, CDR1 is DFQATT and CDR2 is SNEGSKA (reference sequence). This CDR3 is 14 amino acids long. CDR3: CSLLDRGYNQPQHF. In nucleotides, the CDR3 is TGCAGCCTTTTAGACAGGGGGTACAATCAGCCCCAGCATTTT.

This chain connects TRBV7-8 to TRBJ2-3; TRBD2 agrees at 11 bases. The trim removed 3 bases at V and 5 bases at J, leaving 10 bases unmatched. The CDR3 contains 17 residues. The germline V gene encodes CDR1 SGHVS and CDR2 FQNEAQ. The CDR3 nucleotides read TGTGCCAGCAGCTTTCTAGCGGGGGGAAAAGTTCAAGATACGCAGTATTTT. Its protein product is CASSFLAGGKVQDTQYF.

This sequence joins TRBV7-9 and TRBJ1-1; D remains unclear. Trimming left V 9 bases short and J 5 bases short, with 7 bases between. Germline CDR1 reads SEHNR; CDR2 reads FQNEAQ (reference sequence). This CDR3 has 10 amino acids. Here the CDR3 DNA reads TGTGCCAGTATGGTGACTGAAGCTTTCTTT. Amino acids: CASMVTEAFF.